This T cell receptor (beta chain) was recovered during a study of cytomegalovirus exposure and HLA in healthy donors. Germline loops: CDR1 MDHEN, CDR2 SYDVKM. This CDR3 region has 21 residues. The V segment lost 4 bases and the J segment 1 base; nucleotides outside the gene matches: 20. Points on this clone: Antigen specificity is unknown.

PCR amplification relied on 60 Vbeta primers (plus 13 Jbeta primers). Some clones are missing from TCRdb's copy, which holds only in-frame ones; the method was immunoSEQ multiplex PCR. This table holds more than 150,000 clones, 82% found once. Whole-study results and caveats: In a later analysis, parvovirus B19, influenza, CMV and Epstein-Barr virus appeared linked to several top co-occurrence clusters. Researchers reported in a later analysis that a missense DCLRE1C variant was tied to TCR beta V- and J-gene trimming.

This TCR was recovered from a man aged 35-49 years in good health and CMV-seronegative. Sequencing was carried out using PBMCs. The V call is TRBV28, the J call TRBJ2-3, with TRBD1 matching over 10 bases. CDR3 sequence (DNA): TGTGCCAGCAGTTCCAGACCATTTTCCCGGACAGGGGGACACCGCACAGATACGCAGTATTTT. It encodes CASSSRPFSRTGGHRTDTQYF.